One sample yielded the 12 T cell receptor beta chains listed below, sequenced in a study of T cells in tumors after PD-1 blockade. Repertoires were generated with immunoSEQ multiplex PCR, while TCRdb's copy carries only in-frame clones and drops some. Among about 24,000 clones listed, roughly 82% were seen once. The sequencing used PBMCs, collected after anti-PD-1 treatment. Receptors were obtained from a human donor with basal cell carcinoma.

The V and J genes are TRBV12-3 or TRBV12-4 and TRBJ2-7; no reliable D call. Deletions cut 5 bases from V and 2 bases from J, with 7 bases between. This CDR3 is 12 amino acids long. The CDR3 region is CASSPRAYEQYF. The DNA for the CDR3 is TGTGCCAGCAGTCCCCGGGCCTACGAGCAGTACTTC.

The chain recombines TRBV30 with TRBJ1-2; tentative D call: TRBD1 (5 bases). The germline CDR1 and CDR2 sequences are GTSNPN and SVGIG (reference sequence). Trimming removed 0 bases from V and 7 bases from J, with 15 bases in between. CDR3 length: 14 amino acids. CDR3 protein: CAWSVPGGGGGYTF. As DNA, the CDR3 is TGTGCCTGGAGTGTACCGGGGGGAGGTGGTGGCTACACCTTC.

The chain uses TRBV3-1 (or the pseudogene TRBV3-2) and TRBJ1-3; 7 bases are shared with TRBD1. Germline CDR1 reads LGHDT; CDR2 reads YNNKEL (reference sequence). This CDR3 is built from 15 residues. Germline trimming cut 1 base from V and 5 bases from J; bases unmatched to any gene: 5. Here the CDR3 reads CASSQGGTERNTIYF. The CDR3 bases are TGTGCCAGCAGCCAAGGAGGGACAGAGCGAAACACCATATATTTT.

This clone has only one observation. V gene TRBV5-1 combines with J gene TRBJ2-5, with TRBD2 identical over 9 bases. V was pared by 0 bases and J by 0 bases, with 6 bases of the junction left unmatched. Germline V gene sequence: CDR1 SGHRS, CDR2 YFSETQ. The CDR3 has 17 amino acids. The CDR3 loop is CASSLGVSGGHQETQYF. As DNA, the CDR3 is TGCGCCAGCAGCTTGGGTGTTAGCGGGGGACACCAAGAGACCCAGTACTTC. The entire variable domain, with the rest obtained from reference TRBV5-1 and TRBJ2-5, is as follows: KAGVTQTPRYLIKTRGQQVTLSCSPISGHRSVSWYQQTPGQGLQFLFEYFSETQRNKGNFPGRFSGRQFSNSRSEMNVSTLELGDSALYLCASSLGVSGGHQETQYFGPGTRLLVL.

This clone was recorded once. The chain carries TRBV4-1 and TRBJ2-5; D perhaps matches TRBD2 (6 bases). V lost 0 bases and J 7 bases, leaving 12 bases between the germline ends. The germline gives CDR1 MGHRA, CDR2 YSYEKL. The CDR3 spans 14 residues. CDR3 region: CASSQEFQGGTQYF. CDR3 DNA: TGCGCCAGCAGCCAAGAATTCCAGGGAGGGACCCAGTACTTC.

The rearrangement uses TRBV12-3 or TRBV12-4 and TRBJ1-2; D gene unclear. Between the trimmed V and J ends, which lost 5 bases and 7 bases, there was a span of 11 bases. CDR3 size: 12 residues. CDR3 bases: TGTGCCAGCAGTCCCCCTAACGTTGGCTACACCTTC. It encodes CASSPPNVGYTF.

The CDR3 reads CASSHTGAGETQYF. In DNA, the CDR3 is TGCGCCAGCAGCCATACAGGTGCGGGGGAGACCCAGTACTTC. The chain is built from TRBV4-1 and TRBJ2-5, with D perhaps TRBD2 (6 bases). The CDR3 covers 14 residues. V dropped 3 bases and J dropped 5 bases, with 13 bases sitting between them. CDR1 and CDR2 (germline): MGHRA, YSYEKL.

The CDR3 DNA reads TGTGCCATCTCACAGTCGAACACTGAAGCTTTCTTT. It translates to CAISQSNTEAFF. The chain combines TRBV7-9 with TRBJ1-1; the D is unclear. The CDR3 extends over 12 amino acids. Trimming cost V 10 bases and J 1 base, with 10 bases left between them. Germline V lookup: CDR1 SEHNR, CDR2 FQNEAQ (reference sequence).

The rearrangement joins TRBV2 to TRBJ1-6; TRBD1 agrees at 8 bases. CDR3 size: 17 residues. The V and J ends lost 4 bases and 6 bases, in that order; junction bases with no gene match: 11. Germline values: CDR1 SNHLY, CDR2 FYNNEI. This chain's CDR3 is CASSGRRSGTGNSPLHF. The CDR3, as DNA: TGTGCCAGCAGTGGCCGTCGGTCGGGGACAGGTAATTCACCCCTCCACTTT.

This chain connects TRBV27 to TRBJ1-2; D may be TRBD1 (5 bases). From germline, CDR1 is MNHEY and CDR2 SMNVEV (reference sequence). Trimming shortened V by 6 bases and J by 8 bases, and 16 bases separated the two germline ends. The CDR3 has 13 residues. The CDR3, as DNA: TGTGCCAGCAGACAAACAGGCACCGAAGGCTACACCTTC. This encodes CASRQTGTEGYTF.

This chain uses TRBV9 with TRBJ2-5; D is unresolved. Germline V gene data show CDR1 as SGDLS and CDR2 as YYNGEE. The V gene lost 0 bases and the J gene lost 3 bases, with 3 bases spanning the gap. There are 12 residues in the CDR3. CDR3 DNA sequence: TGTGCCAGCAGCGTAGGGGAAGAGACCCAGTACTTC. Translating gives CASSVGEETQYF. Supplemented by reference TRBV9 and TRBJ2-5, the full variable domain reads DSGVTQTPKHLITATGQRVTLRCSPRSGDLSVYWYQQSLDQGLQFLIQYYNGEERAKGNILERFSAQQFPDLHSELNLSSLELGDSALYFCASSVGEETQYFGPGTRLLVL.

This clone showed up just once. This chain uses TRBV5-4 with TRBJ1-4, with D possibly TRBD1 on 5 matching bases. V lost 0 bases and J 7 bases, leaving 13 bases between the germline ends. Per the germline V gene, CDR1 is SGHNT and CDR2 is YYREEE (reference sequence). CDR3 length: 15 residues. The CDR3 loop reads CASSLAGAGGEKLFF. CDR3 DNA sequence: TGTGCCAGCAGCTTGGCGGGAGCCGGGGGTGAAAAACTGTTTTTT.